A selection of T cell receptor beta chains follows, all from one sample in a study of cytomegalovirus exposure and HLA in healthy donors. Repertoires were generated with immunoSEQ multiplex PCR, while TCRdb's copy carries only in-frame clones and drops some. The data show 70,000 to 75,000 clones, with approximately 94% seen just once and 1.4% held by the top ten. The sample comprised PBMCs. The source is a man aged 18 to 35 in good health and CMV-seropositive. CDR3s include the opening cysteine and the closing phenylalanine or tryptophan. The D gene is left open where the match is weak. Size is omitted from some rows. Given values are once, few, many or a class for expanded clones.

D,J,V,size,CDR3,DNA
TRBD1,TRBJ1-2,TRBV5-1,.,CASSLTGTGKGYTF,TGCGCCAGCAGCTTGACCGGGACAGGGAAAGGCTACACCTTC
TRBD2,TRBJ2-1,TRBV10-3,.,CAIAGRPYNEQFF,TGTGCCATCGCCGGGAGGCCCTACAATGAGCAGTTCTTC
TRBD1,TRBJ1-2,TRBV5-4,.,CASSGDRFNYGYTF,TGTGCCAGCAGCGGGGACAGGTTCAACTATGGCTACACCTTC
TRBD2,TRBJ2-3,TRBV5-4,once,CASSSREADTQYF,TGTGCCAGCAGCTCCCGGGAGGCAGATACGCAGTATTTT
.,TRBJ2-7,TRBV2,.,CASSGGLGEQYF,TGTGCCAGCAGTGGCGGGTTAGGCGAGCAGTACTTC
.,TRBJ2-3,TRBV28,.,CASTKGGTDTQYF,TGTGCCAGTACCAAAGGGGGCACAGATACGCAGTATTTT
.,TRBJ2-2,TRBV11-3,.,CASSFTGPNTGELFF,TGTGCCAGCAGCTTCACAGGGCCGAACACCGGGGAGCTGTTTTTT
.,TRBJ1-4,TRBV27,.,CASSPTDIQGPRGNEKLFF,TGTGCCAGCAGCCCCACCGATATACAGGGTCCCCGCGGGAATGAAAAACTGTTTTTT
TRBD2,TRBJ2-1,TRBV11-2,.,CASHLRGLAGRINEQFF,TGTGCCAGCCATCTTCGGGGACTAGCGGGAAGGATCAATGAGCAGTTCTTC
TRBD1,TRBJ2-7,TRBV18,once,CASSPPVGQGIDEQYF,TGTGCCAGCTCACCACCGGTCGGACAGGGAATCGACGAGCAGTACTTC
.,TRBJ1-3,TRBV2,.,CASTVSGNTIYF,TGTGCCAGCACAGTCTCTGGAAACACCATATATTTT
TRBD2,TRBJ2-7,TRBV10-3,.,CAISESGLTYEQYF,TGTGCCATCAGTGAGTCGGGACTAACCTACGAGCAGTACTTC
.,TRBJ1-4,TRBV5-4,.,CASSLGLGGNEKLFF,TGTGCCAGCAGCTTGGGGCTGGGAGGAAACGAAAAACTGTTTTTT
.,TRBJ1-5,TRBV21-1,.,CASSKGVLGHRGQPQHF,TGTGCCAGCAGCAAAGGGGTCCTGGGACATCGGGGTCAGCCCCAGCATTTT
TRBD1,TRBJ1-1,TRBV6-5,once,CASSPRQGVGTEAFF,TGTGCCAGCAGCCCCCGACAGGGAGTAGGCACTGAAGCTTTCTTT